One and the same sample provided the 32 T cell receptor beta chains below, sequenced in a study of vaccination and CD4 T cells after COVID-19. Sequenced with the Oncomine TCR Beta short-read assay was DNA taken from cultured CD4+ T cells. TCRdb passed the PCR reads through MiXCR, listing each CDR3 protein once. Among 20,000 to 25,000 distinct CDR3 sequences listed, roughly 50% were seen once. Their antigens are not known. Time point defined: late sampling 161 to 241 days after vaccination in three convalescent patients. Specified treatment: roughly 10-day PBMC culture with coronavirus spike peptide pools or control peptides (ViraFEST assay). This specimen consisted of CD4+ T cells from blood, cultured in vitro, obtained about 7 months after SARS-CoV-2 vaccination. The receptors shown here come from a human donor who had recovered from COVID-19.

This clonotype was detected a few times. As DNA, the CDR3 is TGTGCCAGCAGTTACAACGCAGATACGCAGTATTTT. It translates to CASSYNADTQYF. The chain recombines TRBV6-2 or TRBV6-3 with TRBJ2-3; D remains unclear. There are 12 residues in the CDR3. The germline CDR1 and CDR2 sequences are MNHEY and SVGEGT. V gave up 2 bases and J gave up 4 bases, with 4 bases separating them.

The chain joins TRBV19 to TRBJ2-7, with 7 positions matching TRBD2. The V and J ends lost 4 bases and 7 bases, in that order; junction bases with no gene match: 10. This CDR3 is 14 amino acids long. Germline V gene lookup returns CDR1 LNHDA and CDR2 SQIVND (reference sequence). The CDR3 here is CASSSLAASEEQYF. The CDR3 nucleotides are TGTGCCAGTAGTAGTCTAGCGGCCTCTGAGGAGCAGTACTTC. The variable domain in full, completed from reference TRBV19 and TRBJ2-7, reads DGGITQSPKYLFRKEGQNVTLSCEQNLNHDAMYWYRQDPGQGLRLIYYSQIVNDFQKGDIAEGYSVSREKKESFPLTVTSAQKNPTAFYLCASSSLAASEEQYFGPGTRLTVT.

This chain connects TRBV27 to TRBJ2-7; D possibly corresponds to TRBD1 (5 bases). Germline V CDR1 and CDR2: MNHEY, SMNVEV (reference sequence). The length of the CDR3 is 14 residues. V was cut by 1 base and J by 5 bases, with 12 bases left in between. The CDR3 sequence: CASSLLSGSDEQYF. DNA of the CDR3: TGTGCCAGCAGTTTATTATCAGGGTCGGACGAGCAGTACTTC.

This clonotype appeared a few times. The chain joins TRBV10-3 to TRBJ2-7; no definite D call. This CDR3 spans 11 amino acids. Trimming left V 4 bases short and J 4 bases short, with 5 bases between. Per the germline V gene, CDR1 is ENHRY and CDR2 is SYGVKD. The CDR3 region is CAISGEYEQYF. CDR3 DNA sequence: TGTGCCATCAGTGGAGAGTACGAGCAGTACTTC.

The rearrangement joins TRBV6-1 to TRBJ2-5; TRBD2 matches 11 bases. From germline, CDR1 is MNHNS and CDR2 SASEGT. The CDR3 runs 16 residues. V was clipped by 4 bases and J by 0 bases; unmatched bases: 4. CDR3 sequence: CASSVRTSGYQETQYF. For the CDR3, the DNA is TGTGCCAGCAGTGTGAGGACTAGCGGGTACCAAGAGACCCAGTACTTC.

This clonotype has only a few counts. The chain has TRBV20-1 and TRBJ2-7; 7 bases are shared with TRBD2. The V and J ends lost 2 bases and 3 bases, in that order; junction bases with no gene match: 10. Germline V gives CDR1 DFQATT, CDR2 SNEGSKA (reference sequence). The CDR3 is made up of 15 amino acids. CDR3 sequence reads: CSARSAGGLSYEQYF. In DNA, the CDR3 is TGCAGTGCTAGATCCGCCGGGGGGTTAAGCTACGAGCAGTACTTC.

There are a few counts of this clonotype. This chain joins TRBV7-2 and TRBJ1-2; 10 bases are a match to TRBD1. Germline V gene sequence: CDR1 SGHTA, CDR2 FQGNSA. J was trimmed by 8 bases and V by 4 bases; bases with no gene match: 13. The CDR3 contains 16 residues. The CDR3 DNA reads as TGTGCCAGCAGCTACTACCGGGACAGGGGCATATGGGGCTACACCTTC. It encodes CASSYYRDRGIWGYTF.

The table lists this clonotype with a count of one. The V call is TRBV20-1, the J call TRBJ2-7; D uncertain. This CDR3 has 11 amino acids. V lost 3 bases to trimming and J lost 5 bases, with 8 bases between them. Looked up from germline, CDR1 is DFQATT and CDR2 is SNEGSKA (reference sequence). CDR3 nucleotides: TGCAGTGCTAGTCGAATTGACGAGCAGTACTTC. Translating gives CSASRIDEQYF.

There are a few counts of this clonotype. The CDR3: CASSSTSGGSYEQYF. The CDR3 nucleotides are TGTGCCAGCAGTAGTACTAGCGGGGGCTCCTACGAGCAGTACTTC. The chain carries TRBV6-1 and TRBJ2-7; TRBD2 matches at 11 bases. With 5 bases clipped from V and 0 bases from J, the junction kept 3 bases outside the gene matches. This CDR3 is 15 amino acids long. CDR1 and CDR2 (germline): MNHNS, SASEGT.

The CDR3 sequence: CASSSPRRISYEQYF. The CDR3 coding sequence is TGTGCCAGCAGTTCACCCAGGCGGATCTCCTACGAGCAGTACTTC. The chain joins TRBV6-5 to TRBJ2-7; D remains ambiguous. The V and J ends lost 4 bases and 0 bases respectively, with 13 bases between them. The CDR3 is 15 amino acids. Germline V gene data show CDR1 as MNHEY and CDR2 as SVGAGI.

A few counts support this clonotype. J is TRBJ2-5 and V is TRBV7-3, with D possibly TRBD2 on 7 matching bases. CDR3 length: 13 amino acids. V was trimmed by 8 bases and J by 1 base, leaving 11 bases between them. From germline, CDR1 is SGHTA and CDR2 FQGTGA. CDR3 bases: TGTGCCAGCGGGCGGGGGCCCCAAGAGACCCAGTACTTC. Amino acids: CASGRGPQETQYF.

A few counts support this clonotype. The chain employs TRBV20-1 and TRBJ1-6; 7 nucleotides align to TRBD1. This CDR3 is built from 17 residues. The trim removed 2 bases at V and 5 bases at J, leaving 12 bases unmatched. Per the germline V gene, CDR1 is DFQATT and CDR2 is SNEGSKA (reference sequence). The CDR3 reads CSARKFGETGNNSPLHF. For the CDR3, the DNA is TGCAGTGCTAGAAAGTTCGGGGAGACAGGGAATAATTCACCCCTCCACTTT.

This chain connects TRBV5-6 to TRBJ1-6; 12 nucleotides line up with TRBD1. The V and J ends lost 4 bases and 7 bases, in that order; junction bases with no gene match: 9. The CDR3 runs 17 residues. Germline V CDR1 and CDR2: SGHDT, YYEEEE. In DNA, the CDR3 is TGTGCCAGCAGCCCTGGGACAGGGGGCCGACAAAATTCACCCCTCCACTTT. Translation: CASSPGTGGRQNSPLHF.

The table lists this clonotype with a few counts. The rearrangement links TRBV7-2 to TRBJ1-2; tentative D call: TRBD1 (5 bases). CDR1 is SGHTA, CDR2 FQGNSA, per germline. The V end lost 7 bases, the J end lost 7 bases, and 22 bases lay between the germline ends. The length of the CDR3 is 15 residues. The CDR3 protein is CASTMSGNRFSGYTF. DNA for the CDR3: TGTGCCAGCACCATGTCCGGCAACAGGTTCTCTGGCTACACCTTC.

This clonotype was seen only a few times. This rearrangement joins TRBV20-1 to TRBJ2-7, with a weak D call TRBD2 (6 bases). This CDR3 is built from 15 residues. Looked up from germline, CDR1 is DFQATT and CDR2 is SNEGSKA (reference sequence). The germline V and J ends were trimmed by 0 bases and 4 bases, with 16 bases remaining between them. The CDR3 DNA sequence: TGCAGTGCTAGAGAAGGGGCGGGATGGGTGTACGAGCAGTACTTC. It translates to CSAREGAGWVYEQYF.

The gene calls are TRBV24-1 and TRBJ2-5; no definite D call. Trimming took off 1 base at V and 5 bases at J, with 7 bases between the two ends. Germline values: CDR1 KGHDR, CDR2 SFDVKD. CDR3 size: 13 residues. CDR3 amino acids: CATSDLVSETQYF. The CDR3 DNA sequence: TGTGCCACCAGTGATTTAGTGTCGGAGACCCAGTACTTC.

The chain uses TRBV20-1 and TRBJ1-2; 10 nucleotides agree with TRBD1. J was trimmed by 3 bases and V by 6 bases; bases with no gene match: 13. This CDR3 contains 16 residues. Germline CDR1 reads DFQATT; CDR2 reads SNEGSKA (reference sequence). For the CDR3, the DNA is TGCAGTGCGCCTTACCGGGACAGGGGTACAGACTATGGCTACACCTTC. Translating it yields CSAPYRDRGTDYGYTF.

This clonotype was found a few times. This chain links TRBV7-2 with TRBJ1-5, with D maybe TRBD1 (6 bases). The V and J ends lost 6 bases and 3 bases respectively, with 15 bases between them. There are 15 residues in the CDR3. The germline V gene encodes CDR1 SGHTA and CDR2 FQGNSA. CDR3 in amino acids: CASSRAGADNQPQHF. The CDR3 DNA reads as TGTGCCAGCAGTCGTGCGGGGGCGGACAATCAGCCCCAGCATTTT.

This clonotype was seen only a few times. CDR3: CASSLVLNTEAFF. CDR3 nucleotide sequence: TGTGCCAGCAGCTTAGTCCTGAACACTGAAGCTTTCTTT. The chain joins TRBV7-2 to TRBJ1-1; D is uncertain. CDR3 length: 13 residues. V gave up 1 base and J gave up 0 bases, with 3 bases separating them. Germline CDR1 is SGHTA and CDR2 is FQGNSA.

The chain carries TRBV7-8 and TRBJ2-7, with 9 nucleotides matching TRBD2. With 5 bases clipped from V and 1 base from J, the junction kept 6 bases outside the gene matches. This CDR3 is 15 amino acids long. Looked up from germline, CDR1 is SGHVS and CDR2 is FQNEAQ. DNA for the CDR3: TGTGCCAGCAGCCAGGGACTAGCCCTTTCCTACGAGCAGTACTTC. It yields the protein CASSQGLALSYEQYF.

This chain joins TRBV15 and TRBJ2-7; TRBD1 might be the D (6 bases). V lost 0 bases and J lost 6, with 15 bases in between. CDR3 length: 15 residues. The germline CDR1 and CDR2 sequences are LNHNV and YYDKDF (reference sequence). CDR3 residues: CATSRDGGPSGEQYF. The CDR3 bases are TGTGCCACCAGCAGAGATGGGGGCCCCTCGGGCGAGCAGTACTTC.

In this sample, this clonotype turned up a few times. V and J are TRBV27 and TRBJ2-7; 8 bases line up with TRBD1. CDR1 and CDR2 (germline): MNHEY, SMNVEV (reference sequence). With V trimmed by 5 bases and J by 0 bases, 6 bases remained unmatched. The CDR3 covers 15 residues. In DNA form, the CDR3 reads TGTGCCAGCAGTGCCTCGGACAGGGTCTCCTACGAGCAGTACTTC. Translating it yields CASSASDRVSYEQYF.

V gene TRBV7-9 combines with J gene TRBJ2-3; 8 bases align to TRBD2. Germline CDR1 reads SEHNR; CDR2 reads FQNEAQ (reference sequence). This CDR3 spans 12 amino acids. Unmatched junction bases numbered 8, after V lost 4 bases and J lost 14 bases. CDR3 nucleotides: TGTGCCAGCAGCTCTACCGGGACTAGGGTGTATTTT. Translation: CASSSTGTRVYF.

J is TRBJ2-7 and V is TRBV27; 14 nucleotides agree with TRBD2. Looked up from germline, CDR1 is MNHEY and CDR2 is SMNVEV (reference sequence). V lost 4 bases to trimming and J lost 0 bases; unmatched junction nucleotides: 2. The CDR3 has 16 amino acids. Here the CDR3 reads CASSSGLAGDSYEQYF. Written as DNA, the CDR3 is TGTGCCAGCAGTTCGGGACTAGCGGGGGACTCCTACGAGCAGTACTTC.

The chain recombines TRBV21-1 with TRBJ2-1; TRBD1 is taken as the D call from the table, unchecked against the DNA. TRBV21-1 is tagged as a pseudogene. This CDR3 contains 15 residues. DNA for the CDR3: TGTGCCAGCAGCTACCGGGACAGACCCTACAATGAGCAGTTCTTC. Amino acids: CASSYRDRPYNEQFF.

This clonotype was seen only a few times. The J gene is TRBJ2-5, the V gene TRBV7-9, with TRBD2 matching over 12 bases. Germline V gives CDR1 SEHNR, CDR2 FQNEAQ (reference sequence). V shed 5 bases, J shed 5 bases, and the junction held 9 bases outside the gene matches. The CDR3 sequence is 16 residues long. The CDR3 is CASSRRLAGDTETQYF. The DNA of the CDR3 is TGTGCCAGCAGCCGACGACTAGCGGGAGATACGGAGACCCAGTACTTC.

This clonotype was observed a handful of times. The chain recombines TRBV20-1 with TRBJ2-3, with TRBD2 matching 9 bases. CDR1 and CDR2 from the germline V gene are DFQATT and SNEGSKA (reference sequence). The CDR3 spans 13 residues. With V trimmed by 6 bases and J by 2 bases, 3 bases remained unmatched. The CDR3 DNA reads TGCAGTGCAACTAGCGGGTTCACAGATACGCAGTATTTT. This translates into CSATSGFTDTQYF.

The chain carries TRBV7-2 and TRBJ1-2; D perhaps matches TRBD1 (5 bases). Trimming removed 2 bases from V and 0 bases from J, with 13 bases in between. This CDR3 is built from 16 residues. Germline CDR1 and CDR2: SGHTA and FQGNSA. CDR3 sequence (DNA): TGTGCCAGCAGCTTATTCGCAGGGCTGGCTAACTATGGCTACACCTTC. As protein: CASSLFAGLANYGYTF.

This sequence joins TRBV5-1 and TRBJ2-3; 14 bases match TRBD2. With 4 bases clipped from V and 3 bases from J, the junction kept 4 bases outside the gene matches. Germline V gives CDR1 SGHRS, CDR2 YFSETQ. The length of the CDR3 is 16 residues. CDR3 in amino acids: CASSPGLAGGTDTQYF. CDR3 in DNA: TGCGCCAGCAGCCCTGGACTAGCGGGGGGTACAGATACGCAGTATTTT.

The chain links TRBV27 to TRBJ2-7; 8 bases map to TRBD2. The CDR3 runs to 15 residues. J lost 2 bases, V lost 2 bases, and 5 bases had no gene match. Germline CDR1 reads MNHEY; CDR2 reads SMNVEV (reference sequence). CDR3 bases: TGTGCCAGCAGTTTACGCCGGGGGGGAGCCTACGAGCAGTACTTC. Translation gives CASSLRRGGAYEQYF.

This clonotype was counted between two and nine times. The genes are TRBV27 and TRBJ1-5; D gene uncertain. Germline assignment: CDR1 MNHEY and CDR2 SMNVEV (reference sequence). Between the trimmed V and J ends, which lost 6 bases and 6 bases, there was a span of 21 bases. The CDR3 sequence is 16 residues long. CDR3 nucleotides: TGTGCCAGCAGAACTACCCCCGTACTGTCGGGTCAGCCCCAGCATTTT. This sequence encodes CASRTTPVLSGQPQHF.

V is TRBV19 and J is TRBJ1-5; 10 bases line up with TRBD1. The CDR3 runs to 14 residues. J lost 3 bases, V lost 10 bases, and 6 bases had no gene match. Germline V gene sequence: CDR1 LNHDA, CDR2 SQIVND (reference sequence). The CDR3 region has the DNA TGTGCCACCACTGACAGGGGGCTCAATCAGCCCCAGCATTTT. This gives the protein CATTDRGLNQPQHF.